A selection of T cell receptor beta chains follows, all from one sample in a study of neurological immune-mediated disorders. TCRdb ran MiXCR on the 5' RACE reads and lists one entry per CDR3 protein. The sample includes some 37,000 distinct CDR3 sequences, 11% to 15% of them seen just once. The sample comprised PBMCs. These TCRs come from a woman aged 45 to 65 with HTLV-1-associated myelopathy (HAM/TSP). Both conserved end residues are trimmed from each CDR3.

v_call	j_call	cdr3_aa
TRBV5-1	TRBJ1-2	ASSLDRVTYYGYT
TRBV5-1	TRBJ2-1	ASSLGMAYNEQF
TRBV20-1	TRBJ2-5	SAHNPDGTSGEETQY
TRBV5-4	TRBJ1-1	ASSLAVGRGTEAF
TRBV5-1	TRBJ2-1	ASSLAGTAFDEQF
TRBV11-2	TRBJ2-1	ASSFELSRAEQF
TRBV6-6	TRBJ2-5	ASSYRGEEETQY
TRBV29-1	TRBJ2-7	SVVRPGSSYEQY
TRBV6-2/TRBV6-3	TRBJ1-5	ASSYSAGGYGNQPQH
TRBV11-2	TRBJ1-1	ASSLVGGGPGQAF
TRBV7-2	TRBJ2-6	TSSLRQGSGDNVLT
TRBV6-5	TRBJ2-3	ASSYRHGGSRTDTQY
TRBV20-1	TRBJ1-1	SATPVGVDTEAF
TRBV20-1	TRBJ2-7	SARDRGYPYEQY
TRBV12-3/TRBV12-4	TRBJ1-1	ASSSAETMNTEAF
TRBV20-1	TRBJ1-4	SARKTVPSNDEKLF